Presented here are 15 T cell receptor beta chains from one specimen sequenced in a study of T-cell reconstitution after alpha-beta-depleted transplantation in children. Preparation of the TCRbeta library involved a method that used unique molecular identifiers. TCRdb re-analysed the PCR reads in MiXCR, keeping a single row per CDR3 protein. The top ten clones hold over 9% of a sample with some 280,000 distinct CDR3 sequences, more than 9% of them seen once. Source: PBMCs from the stem cell graft donor, taken from the stem cell graft. All receptors come from a human donor who donated a stem cell graft to a child with SCID.

Details on this clonotype: This may be a read error: a much more frequent sequence differs by one nucleotide. The chain has TRBV4-2 and TRBJ2-1; TRBD2 agrees at 11 bases. This CDR3 contains 17 residues. V lost 3 bases, J lost 3 bases, and 7 bases stayed unmatched. In germline, CDR1 is LGHNA, CDR2 YNFKEQ. The CDR3 sequence is CASSHEVAGGYYNEQFF. In nucleotides, the CDR3 is TGTGCCAGCAGCCATGAAGTAGCGGGGGGGTACTACAATGAGCAGTTCTTC.

The V call is TRBV25-1, the J call TRBJ2-7; a possible D gene is TRBD2 (5 bases). The CDR3 is 15 residues long. Germline loops: CDR1 MGHDK, CDR2 SYGVNS. Trimming removed 6 bases from V and 0 bases from J, with 15 bases in between. The CDR3: CASRLSSGSSYEQYF. CDR3 coding DNA: TGTGCCAGCAGGTTGAGTTCGGGGAGCTCCTACGAGCAGTACTTC.

This clonotype showed up many times. The chain joins TRBV20-1 to TRBJ2-7; unclear D gene. The CDR3 has 14 residues. The V gene lost 0 bases and the J gene lost 1 base, with 10 bases spanning the gap. Germline CDR1 is DFQATT and CDR2 is SNEGSKA (reference sequence). CDR3 in amino acids: CSARDYTQSYEQYF. For the CDR3, the DNA is TGCAGTGCTAGAGATTATACCCAATCCTACGAGCAGTACTTC.

The chain combines TRBV10-3 with TRBJ2-3; D remains ambiguous. Trimming shortened V by 2 bases and J by 2 bases, and 2 bases separated the two germline ends. There are 12 residues in the CDR3. Germline CDR1 and CDR2: ENHRY and SYGVKD. The CDR3 sequence: CAISEDTDTQYF. The CDR3 DNA reads TGTGCCATCAGTGAGGACACAGATACGCAGTATTTT.

The chain joins TRBV25-1 to TRBJ2-5; D not resolved. This CDR3 has 11 residues. Per germline, CDR1 MGHDK and CDR2 SYGVNS. V was trimmed by 4 bases and J by 3 bases, leaving 3 bases between them. The DNA for the CDR3 is TGTGCCAGCAGTGGAAAAGAGACCCAGTACTTC. It specifies CASSGKETQYF.

The rearrangement links TRBV12-3 or TRBV12-4 to TRBJ1-4, with no clear D. V lost 6 bases, J lost 8 bases, and 16 bases lay in between. This CDR3 has 14 residues. CDR3 bases: TGTGCCAGCAGGGCGCGGCAGGTAGAGGAAAAACTGTTTTTT. Amino acid sequence: CASRARQVEEKLFF.

This clonotype was observed many times. This chain joins TRBV20-1 and TRBJ1-1; possibly TRBD1 for D (5 bases). CDR3 size: 14 residues. CDR1 is DFQATT and CDR2 is SNEGSKA in the germline V gene (reference sequence). Trimming left V 6 bases short and J 0 bases short, with 14 bases between. The CDR3 here is CSAPGHGMNTEAFF. CDR3 in DNA: TGCAGTGCGCCCGGACACGGGATGAACACTGAAGCTTTCTTT.

This clonotype has more than one count but fewer than ten. The rearrangement links TRBV5-5 to TRBJ1-6, with unresolved D. Trimming cost V 5 bases and J 6 bases, with 15 bases left between them. The CDR3 runs 15 residues. Per germline, CDR1 SGHKS and CDR2 YYEKEE (reference sequence). The CDR3 loop reads CASRAREDANSPLHF. The CDR3 DNA reads as TGTGCCAGCAGGGCTAGGGAAGACGCTAATTCACCCCTCCACTTT.

The V and J genes are TRBV20-1 and TRBJ2-7; D ambiguous. Germline V gene lookup returns CDR1 DFQATT and CDR2 SNEGSKA (reference sequence). This CDR3 region has 11 residues. Trimming pared 3 bases from V and 5 bases from J, leaving 8 bases between. The CDR3 here is CSASPRDEQYF. In DNA form, the CDR3 reads TGCAGTGCTAGTCCCCGGGACGAGCAGTACTTC.

V usage is TRBV19 and J usage is TRBJ1-1, with a possible D match to TRBD1 (5 bases). The germline V gene encodes CDR1 LNHDA and CDR2 SQIVND (reference sequence). The CDR3 is 15 residues long. Trimming removed 7 bases from V and 4 bases from J, with 19 bases in between. CDR3 loop: CASTERSGWFTEAFF. In DNA, the CDR3 is TGTGCCAGTACCGAGAGGTCAGGGTGGTTCACTGAAGCTTTCTTT.

The V call is TRBV7-9, the J call TRBJ2-5; unclear D gene. The length of the CDR3 is 15 residues. Germline CDR1 reads SEHNR; CDR2 reads FQNEAQ (reference sequence). The V and J ends lost 3 bases and 2 bases respectively, with 13 bases between them. CDR3 bases: TGTGCCAGCAGCTTCTTGGAGCGCGATCAAGAGACCCAGTACTTC. Amino acids: CASSFLERDQETQYF.

This clonotype was counted ten times or more. The chain uses TRBV5-1 and TRBJ2-7; 7 positions match TRBD1. Trimming removed 2 bases from V and 3 bases from J; junction bases left unmatched: 5. The CDR3 totals 14 residues. The germline V gene encodes CDR1 SGHRS and CDR2 YFSETQ. In DNA, the CDR3 is TGCGCCAGCAGCTTAAAACAGGGGTTCTACGAGCAGTACTTC. This sequence encodes CASSLKQGFYEQYF.

Ten or more counts support this clonotype. The chain combines TRBV5-6 with TRBJ1-1; D ambiguous. Trimming pared 2 bases from V and 3 bases from J, leaving 11 bases between. The CDR3 runs 14 residues. CDR1 is SGHDT and CDR2 is YYEEEE in the germline V gene. The CDR3, as DNA: TGTGCCAGCAGCTTTCCCAACAGAGACACTGAAGCTTTCTTT. The encoded protein is CASSFPNRDTEAFF.

This clonotype was counted between two and nine times. The V and J genes are TRBV3-1 and TRBJ1-1; TRBD1 agrees at 8 bases. The length of the CDR3 is 14 residues. Trimming cost V 4 bases and J 1 base; bases outside gene matches: 2. CDR1 is LGHDT, CDR2 YNNKEL, per germline (reference sequence). The CDR3 DNA reads as TGTGCCAGCAGCCGCCAGGGGGCGAACACTGAAGCTTTCTTT. Its protein product is CASSRQGANTEAFF.

Of note for this clonotype: An end of the junction does not agree with germline; a read error may underlie this. This chain uses TRBV3-1 with TRBJ2-3; D perhaps matches TRBD1 (5 bases). CDR1 and CDR2 (germline): LGHDT, YNNKEL (reference sequence). There are 15 residues in the CDR3. The CDR3 coding sequence is TGTGCCTGCAGCCAAGTGGTCCCTTGGACACATACGCAGTATTTT. Translated: CACSQVVPWTHTQYF.